Presented here are 3 T cell receptor beta chains from one specimen sequenced in a study of Graves' ophthalmopathy and Graves' hyperthyroidism. Researchers took RNA transcripts and amplified TCR beta CDR3 regions from them. The authors performed first-round RT-PCR with HTBI primers and then a second-round multiplex PCR. MiXCR was run by TCRdb on the multiplex PCR reads, yielding one entry per CDR3 protein. The profile covers hundreds of thousands of distinct CDR3 sequences, with 22% appearing a single time and approximately 6.5% taken by the ten largest. The sample was peripheral blood. These receptors came from a woman younger than 35 with stable Graves' hyperthyroidism. Some clones in this sample may be carry-over from other donors' samples.

CDR3 DNA sequence: TGTGCCAGCAGCTCCAACGGACAGGGACAAGAGACCCAGTACTTC. Amino acids: CASSSNGQGQETQYF. This chain uses TRBV7-2 with TRBJ2-5; the match to TRBD1 covers 8 bases. V lost 4 bases to trimming and J lost 2 bases; unmatched junction nucleotides: 6. In germline, CDR1 is SGHTA, CDR2 FQGNSA. This CDR3 spans 15 amino acids.

This clonotype was counted at least ten times. The chain has TRBV2 and TRBJ1-5, with a tentative D call TRBD1 (5 bases). The CDR3 has 13 amino acids. V was pared by 1 base and J by 7 bases, with 8 bases between. Per the germline V gene, CDR1 is SNHLY and CDR2 is FYNNEI. This CDR3 reads CASSEEGRQPQHF. CDR3 sequence (DNA): TGTGCCAGCAGTGAAGAGGGGCGGCAGCCCCAGCATTTT.

This chain links TRBV7-8 with TRBJ1-1; 8 bases line up with TRBD1. J lost 4 bases, V lost 0 bases, and 4 bases had no gene match. Germline V gene lookup returns CDR1 SGHVS and CDR2 FQNEAQ. CDR3 length: 15 amino acids. DNA of the CDR3: TGTGCCAGCAGCTTAGCTCCAGGGGGCCTCACTGAAGCTTTCTTT. Translated, it gives CASSLAPGGLTEAFF.